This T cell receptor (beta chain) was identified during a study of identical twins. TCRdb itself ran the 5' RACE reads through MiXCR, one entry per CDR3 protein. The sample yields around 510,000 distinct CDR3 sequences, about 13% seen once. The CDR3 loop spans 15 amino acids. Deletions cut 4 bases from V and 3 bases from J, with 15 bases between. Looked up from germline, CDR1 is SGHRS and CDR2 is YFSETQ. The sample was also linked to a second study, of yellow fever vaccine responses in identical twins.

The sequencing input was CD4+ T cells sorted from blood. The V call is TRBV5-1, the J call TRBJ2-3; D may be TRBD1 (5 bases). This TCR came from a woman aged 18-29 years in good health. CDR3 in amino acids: CASSRQGERTDTQYF. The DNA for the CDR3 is TGCGCCAGCAGCCGTCAGGGTGAGAGGACAGATACGCAGTATTTT.